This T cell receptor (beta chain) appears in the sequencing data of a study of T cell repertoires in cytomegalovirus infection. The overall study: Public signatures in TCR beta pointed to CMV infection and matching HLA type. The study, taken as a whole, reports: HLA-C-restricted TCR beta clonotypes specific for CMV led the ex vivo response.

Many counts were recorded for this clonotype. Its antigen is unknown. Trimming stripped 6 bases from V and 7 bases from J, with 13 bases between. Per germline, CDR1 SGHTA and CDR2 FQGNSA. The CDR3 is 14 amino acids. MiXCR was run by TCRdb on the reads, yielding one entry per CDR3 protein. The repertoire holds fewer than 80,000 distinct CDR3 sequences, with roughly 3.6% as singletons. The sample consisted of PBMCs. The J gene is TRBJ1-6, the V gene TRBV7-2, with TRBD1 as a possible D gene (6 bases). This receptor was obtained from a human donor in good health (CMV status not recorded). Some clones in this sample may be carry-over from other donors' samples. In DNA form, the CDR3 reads TGTGCCAGCAGTACATGGACAGCAAATTCACCCCTCCACTTT. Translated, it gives CASSTWTANSPLHF. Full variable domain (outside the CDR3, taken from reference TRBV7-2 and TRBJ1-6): GAGVSQSPSNKVTEKGKDVELRCDPISGHTALYWYRQSLGQGLEFLIYFQGNSAPDKSGLPSDRFSAERTGGSVSTLTIQRTQQEDSAVYLCASSTWTANSPLHFGNGTRLTVT.